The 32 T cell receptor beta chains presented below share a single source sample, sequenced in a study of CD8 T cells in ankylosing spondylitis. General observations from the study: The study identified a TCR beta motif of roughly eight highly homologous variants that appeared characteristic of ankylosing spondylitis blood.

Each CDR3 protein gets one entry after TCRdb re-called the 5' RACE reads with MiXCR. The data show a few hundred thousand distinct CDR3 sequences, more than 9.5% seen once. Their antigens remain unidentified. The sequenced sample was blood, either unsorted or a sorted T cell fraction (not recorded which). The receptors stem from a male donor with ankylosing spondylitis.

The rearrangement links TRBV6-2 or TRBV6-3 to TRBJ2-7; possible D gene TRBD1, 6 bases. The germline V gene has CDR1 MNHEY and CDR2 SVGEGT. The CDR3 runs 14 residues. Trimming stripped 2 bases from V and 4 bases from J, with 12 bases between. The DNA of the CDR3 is TGTGCCAGCAGTTACCCCCAGGGACATTACGAGCAGTACTTC. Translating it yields CASSYPQGHYEQYF.

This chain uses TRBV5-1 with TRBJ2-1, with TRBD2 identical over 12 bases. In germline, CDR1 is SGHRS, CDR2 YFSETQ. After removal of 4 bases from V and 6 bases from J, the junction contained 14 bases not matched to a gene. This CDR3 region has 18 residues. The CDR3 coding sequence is TGCGCCAGCAGCCCCAGAGCTAGCGGGAGGGCCAGGTCCAATGAGCAGTTCTTC. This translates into CASSPRASGRARSNEQFF.

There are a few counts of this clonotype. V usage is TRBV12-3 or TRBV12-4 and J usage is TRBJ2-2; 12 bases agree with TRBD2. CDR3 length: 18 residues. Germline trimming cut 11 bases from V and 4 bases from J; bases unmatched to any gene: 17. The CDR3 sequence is CAFSPRMTSGSFTGELFF. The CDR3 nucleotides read TGTGCCTTCAGCCCACGCATGACTAGCGGGAGTTTCACCGGGGAGCTGTTTTTT.

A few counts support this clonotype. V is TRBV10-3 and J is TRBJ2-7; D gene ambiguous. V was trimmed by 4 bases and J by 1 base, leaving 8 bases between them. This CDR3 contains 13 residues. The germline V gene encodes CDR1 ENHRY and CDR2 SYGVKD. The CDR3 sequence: CAISGGYSYEQYF. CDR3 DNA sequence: TGTGCCATCAGTGGCGGCTATTCCTACGAGCAGTACTTC.

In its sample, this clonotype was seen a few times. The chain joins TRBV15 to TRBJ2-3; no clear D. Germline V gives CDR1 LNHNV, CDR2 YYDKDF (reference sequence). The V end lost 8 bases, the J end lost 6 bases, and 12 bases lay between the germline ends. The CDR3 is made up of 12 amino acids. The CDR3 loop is CATSSNEDTQYF. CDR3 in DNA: TGTGCCACCTCCTCCAATGAGGATACGCAGTATTTT.

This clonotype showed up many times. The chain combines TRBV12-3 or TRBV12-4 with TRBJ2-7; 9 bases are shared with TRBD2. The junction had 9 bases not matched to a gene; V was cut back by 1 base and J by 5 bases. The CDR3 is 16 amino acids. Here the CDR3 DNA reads TGTGCCAGCAGTTTAGTCGGGACTAGCTCGTTCCACGAGCAGTACTTC. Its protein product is CASSLVGTSSFHEQYF.

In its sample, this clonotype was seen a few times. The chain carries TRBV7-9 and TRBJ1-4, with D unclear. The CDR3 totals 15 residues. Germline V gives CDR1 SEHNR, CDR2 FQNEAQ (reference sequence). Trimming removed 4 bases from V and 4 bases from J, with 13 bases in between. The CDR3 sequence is CASSSPGRNNEKLFF. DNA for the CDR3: TGTGCCAGCAGCTCCCCCGGGCGTAATAATGAAAAACTGTTTTTT.

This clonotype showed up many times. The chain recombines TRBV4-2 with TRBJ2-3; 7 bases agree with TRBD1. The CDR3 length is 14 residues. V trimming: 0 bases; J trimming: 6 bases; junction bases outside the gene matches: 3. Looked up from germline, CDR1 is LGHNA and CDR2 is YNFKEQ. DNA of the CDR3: TGTGCCAGCAGCCAAGACAGGGGGTTTGATACGCAGTATTTT. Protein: CASSQDRGFDTQYF.

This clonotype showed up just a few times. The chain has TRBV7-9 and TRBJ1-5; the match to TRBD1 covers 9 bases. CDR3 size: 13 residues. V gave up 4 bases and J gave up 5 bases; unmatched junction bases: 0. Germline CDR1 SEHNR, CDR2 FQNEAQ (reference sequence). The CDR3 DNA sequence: TGTGCCAGCAGCTGGGACAGGGATCAGCCCCAGCATTTT. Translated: CASSWDRDQPQHF.

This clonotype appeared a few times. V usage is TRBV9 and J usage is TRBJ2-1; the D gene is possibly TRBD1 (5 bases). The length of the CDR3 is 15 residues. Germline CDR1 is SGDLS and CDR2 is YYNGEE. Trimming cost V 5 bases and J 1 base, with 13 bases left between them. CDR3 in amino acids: CASRGLGASYNEQFF. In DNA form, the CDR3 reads TGTGCCAGCAGGGGCCTAGGGGCGTCCTACAATGAGCAGTTCTTC.

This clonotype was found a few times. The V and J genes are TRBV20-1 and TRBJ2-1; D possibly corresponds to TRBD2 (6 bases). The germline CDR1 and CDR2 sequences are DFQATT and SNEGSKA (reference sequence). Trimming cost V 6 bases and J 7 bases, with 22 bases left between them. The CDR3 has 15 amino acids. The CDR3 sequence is CSARWGVHTSNEQFF. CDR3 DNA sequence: TGCAGTGCGAGGTGGGGGGTACACACTTCAAATGAGCAGTTCTTC.

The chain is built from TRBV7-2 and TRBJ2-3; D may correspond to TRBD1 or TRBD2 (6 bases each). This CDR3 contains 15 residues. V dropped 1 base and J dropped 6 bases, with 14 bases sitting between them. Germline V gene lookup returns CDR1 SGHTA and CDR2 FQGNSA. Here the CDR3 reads CASSLVGGGGDTQYF. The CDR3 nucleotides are TGTGCCAGCAGCTTAGTTGGAGGAGGGGGGGATACGCAGTATTTT.

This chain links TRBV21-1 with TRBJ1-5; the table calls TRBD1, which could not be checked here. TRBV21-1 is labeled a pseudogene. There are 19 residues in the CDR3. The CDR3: CASRYPHHRGFSRNQPQHF. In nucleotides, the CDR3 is TGTGCCAGCCGCTATCCGCATCACAGGGGCTTTTCTCGCAATCAGCCCCAGCATTTT.

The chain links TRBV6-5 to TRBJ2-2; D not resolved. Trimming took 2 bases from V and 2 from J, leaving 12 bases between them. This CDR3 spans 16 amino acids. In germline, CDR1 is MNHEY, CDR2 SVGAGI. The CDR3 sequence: CASSYNSPGNTGELFF. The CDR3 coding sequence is TGTGCCAGCAGTTACAACTCTCCAGGCAACACCGGGGAGCTGTTTTTT.

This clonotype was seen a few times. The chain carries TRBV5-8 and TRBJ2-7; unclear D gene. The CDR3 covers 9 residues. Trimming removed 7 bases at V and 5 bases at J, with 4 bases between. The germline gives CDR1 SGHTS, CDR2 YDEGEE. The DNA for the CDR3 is TGTGCCAGCGGTAACGAGCAGTACTTC. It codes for CASGNEQYF. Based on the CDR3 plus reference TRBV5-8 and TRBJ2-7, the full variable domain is EAGVTQSPTHLIKTRGQQATLRCSPISGHTSVYWYQQALGLGLQFLLWYDEGEERNRGNFPPRFSGRQFPNYSSELNVNALELEDSALYLCASGNEQYFGPGTRLTVT.

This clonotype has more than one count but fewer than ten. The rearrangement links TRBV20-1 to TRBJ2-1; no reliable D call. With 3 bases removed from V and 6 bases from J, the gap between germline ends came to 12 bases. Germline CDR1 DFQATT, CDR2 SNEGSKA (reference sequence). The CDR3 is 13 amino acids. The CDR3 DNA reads TGCAGTGCTAGGCCCATAGGTGCCAATGAGCAGTTCTTC. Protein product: CSARPIGANEQFF.

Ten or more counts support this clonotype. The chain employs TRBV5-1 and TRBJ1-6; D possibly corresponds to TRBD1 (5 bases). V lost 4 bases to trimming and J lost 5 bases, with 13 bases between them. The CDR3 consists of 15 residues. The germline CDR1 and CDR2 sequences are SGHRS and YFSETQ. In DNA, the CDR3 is TGCGCCAGCAGCGCTGGGACCGCAGATAATTCACCCCTCCACTTT. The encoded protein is CASSAGTADNSPLHF.

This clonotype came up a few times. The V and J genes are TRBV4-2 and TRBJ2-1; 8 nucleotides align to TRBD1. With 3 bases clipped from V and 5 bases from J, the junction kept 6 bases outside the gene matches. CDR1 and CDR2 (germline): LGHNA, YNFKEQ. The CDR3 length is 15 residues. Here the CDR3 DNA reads TGTGCCAGCAGCCAGACTATGACAGGGGACAATGAGCAGTTCTTC. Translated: CASSQTMTGDNEQFF.

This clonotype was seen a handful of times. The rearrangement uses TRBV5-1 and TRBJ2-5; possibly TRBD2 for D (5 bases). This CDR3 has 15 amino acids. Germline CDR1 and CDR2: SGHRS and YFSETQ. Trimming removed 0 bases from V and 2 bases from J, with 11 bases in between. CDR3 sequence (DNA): TGCGCCAGCAGCTTGGGGCCCCGGGATCAAGAGACCCAGTACTTC. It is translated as CASSLGPRDQETQYF.

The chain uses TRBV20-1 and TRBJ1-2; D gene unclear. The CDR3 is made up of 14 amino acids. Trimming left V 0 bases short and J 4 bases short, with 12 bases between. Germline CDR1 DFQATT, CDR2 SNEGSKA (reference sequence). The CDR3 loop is CSARDPEARYGYTF. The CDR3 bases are TGCAGTGCTAGAGATCCCGAGGCGCGCTATGGCTACACCTTC.

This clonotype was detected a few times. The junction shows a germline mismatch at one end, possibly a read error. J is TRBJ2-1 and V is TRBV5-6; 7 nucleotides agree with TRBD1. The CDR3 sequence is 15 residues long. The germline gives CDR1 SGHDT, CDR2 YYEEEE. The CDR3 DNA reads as TGTGCCAGCAGCCAGACAGGGAACCCCTACTATGAGCAGTTCTTC. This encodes CASSQTGNPYYEQFF.

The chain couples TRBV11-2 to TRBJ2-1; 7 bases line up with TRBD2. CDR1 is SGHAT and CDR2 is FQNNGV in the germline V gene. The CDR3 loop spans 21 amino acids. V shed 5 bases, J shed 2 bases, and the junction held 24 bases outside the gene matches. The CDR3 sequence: CASSRGVDAGVGRRPYNEQFF. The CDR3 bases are TGTGCCAGCAGCCGGGGGGTTGACGCGGGAGTGGGTAGAAGGCCCTACAATGAGCAGTTCTTC.

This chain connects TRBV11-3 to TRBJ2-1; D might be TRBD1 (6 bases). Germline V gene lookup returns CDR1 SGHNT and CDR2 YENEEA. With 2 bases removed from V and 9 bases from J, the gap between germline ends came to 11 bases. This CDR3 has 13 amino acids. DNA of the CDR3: TGTGCCAGCAGCTTACGACAGACAGGTGAGCAGTTCTTC. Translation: CASSLRQTGEQFF.

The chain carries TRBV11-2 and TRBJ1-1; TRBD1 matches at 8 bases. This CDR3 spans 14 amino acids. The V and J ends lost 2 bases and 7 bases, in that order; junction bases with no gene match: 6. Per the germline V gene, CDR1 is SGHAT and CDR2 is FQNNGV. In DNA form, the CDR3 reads TGTGCCAGCAGCTTAATAGGACAGGGAGGTGAAGCTTTCTTT. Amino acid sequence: CASSLIGQGGEAFF.

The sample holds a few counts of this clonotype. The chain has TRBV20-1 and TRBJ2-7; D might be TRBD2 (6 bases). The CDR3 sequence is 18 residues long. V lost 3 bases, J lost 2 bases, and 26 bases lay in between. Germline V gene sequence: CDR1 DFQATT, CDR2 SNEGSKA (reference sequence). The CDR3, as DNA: TGCAGTGCTAGCGACGCCGGCTTGGGGGGAGGTAGGGCCTACGAGCAGTACTTC. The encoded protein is CSASDAGLGGGRAYEQYF.

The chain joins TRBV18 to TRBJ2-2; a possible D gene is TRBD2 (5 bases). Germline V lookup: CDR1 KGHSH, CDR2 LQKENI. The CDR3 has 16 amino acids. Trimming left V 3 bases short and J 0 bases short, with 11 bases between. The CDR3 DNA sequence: TGTGCCAGCTCACCCGACGAGGGAACGAACACCGGGGAGCTGTTTTTT. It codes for CASSPDEGTNTGELFF. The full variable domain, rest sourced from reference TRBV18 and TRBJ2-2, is NAGVMQNPRHLVRRRGQEARLRCSPMKGHSHVYWYRQLPEEGLKFMVYLQKENIIDESGMPKERFSAEFPKEGPSILRIQQVVRGDSAAYFCASSPDEGTNTGELFFGEGSRLTVL.

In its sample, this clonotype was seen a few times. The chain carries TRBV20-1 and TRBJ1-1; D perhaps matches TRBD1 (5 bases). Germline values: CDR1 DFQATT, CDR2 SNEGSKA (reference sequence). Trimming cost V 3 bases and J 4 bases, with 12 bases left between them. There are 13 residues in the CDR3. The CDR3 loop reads CSASGGGFTEAFF. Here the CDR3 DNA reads TGCAGTGCTAGTGGGGGTGGGTTCACTGAAGCTTTCTTT.

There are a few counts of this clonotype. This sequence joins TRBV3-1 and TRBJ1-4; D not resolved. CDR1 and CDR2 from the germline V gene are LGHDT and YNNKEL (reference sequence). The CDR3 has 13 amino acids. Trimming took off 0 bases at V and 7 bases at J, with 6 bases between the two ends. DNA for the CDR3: TGTGCCAGCAGCCAAGATCGGGGTGAAAAACTGTTTTTT. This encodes CASSQDRGEKLFF.

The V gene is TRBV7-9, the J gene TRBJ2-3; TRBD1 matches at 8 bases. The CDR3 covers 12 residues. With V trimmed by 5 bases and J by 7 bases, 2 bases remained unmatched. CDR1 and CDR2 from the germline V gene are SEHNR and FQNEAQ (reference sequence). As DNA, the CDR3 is TGTGCCAGCAGCAGGACAGGGTATACGCAGTATTTT. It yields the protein CASSRTGYTQYF.

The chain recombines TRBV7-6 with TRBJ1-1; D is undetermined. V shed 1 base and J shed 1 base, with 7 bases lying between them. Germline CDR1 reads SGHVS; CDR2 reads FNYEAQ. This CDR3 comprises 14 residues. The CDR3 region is CASSLGLTNTEAFF. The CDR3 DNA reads TGTGCCAGCAGCTTAGGCCTTACGAACACTGAAGCTTTCTTT.

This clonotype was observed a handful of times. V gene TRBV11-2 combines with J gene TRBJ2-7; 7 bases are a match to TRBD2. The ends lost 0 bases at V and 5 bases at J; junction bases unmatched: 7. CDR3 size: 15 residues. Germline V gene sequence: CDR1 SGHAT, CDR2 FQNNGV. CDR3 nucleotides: TGTGCCAGCAGCTTAGAACGGACTAGGATCGACGAGCAGTACTTC. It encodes CASSLERTRIDEQYF.

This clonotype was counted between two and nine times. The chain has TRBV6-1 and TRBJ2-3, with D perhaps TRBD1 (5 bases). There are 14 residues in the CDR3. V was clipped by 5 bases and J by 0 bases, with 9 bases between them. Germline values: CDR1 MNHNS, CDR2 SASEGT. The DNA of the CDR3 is TGTGCCAGCAGTATAGGACAAAGCACAGATACGCAGTATTTT. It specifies CASSIGQSTDTQYF.